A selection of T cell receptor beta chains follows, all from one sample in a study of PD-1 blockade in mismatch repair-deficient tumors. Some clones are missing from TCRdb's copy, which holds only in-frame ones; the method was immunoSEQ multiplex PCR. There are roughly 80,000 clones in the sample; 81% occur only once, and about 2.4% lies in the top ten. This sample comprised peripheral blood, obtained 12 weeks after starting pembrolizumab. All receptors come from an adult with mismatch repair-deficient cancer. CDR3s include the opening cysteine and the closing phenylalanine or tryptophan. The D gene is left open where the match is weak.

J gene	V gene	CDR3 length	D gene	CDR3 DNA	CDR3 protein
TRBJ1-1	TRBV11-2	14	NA	TGTGCCAGCAGCTCTGGACGGAGGAACACTGAAGCTTTCTTT	CASSSGRRNTEAFF
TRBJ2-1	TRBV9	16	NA	TGTGCCAGCAGCACCAGGAGAGCTCAGGGCTACAATGAGCAGTTCTTC	CASSTRRAQGYNEQFF
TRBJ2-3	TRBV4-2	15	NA	TGTGCCAGCAGCCAAGATGGAGAGATTACAGATACGCAGTATTTT	CASSQDGEITDTQYF
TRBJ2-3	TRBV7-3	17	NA	TGTGCCAGCAGTTGGGCCCAGTGGAGGGGAGGAGAGGATACGCAGTATTTT	CASSWAQWRGGEDTQYF
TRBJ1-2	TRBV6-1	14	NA	TGTGCCAGCAGTGAACGTTCAGGGTCGGGCGGCTACACCTTC	CASSERSGSGGYTF
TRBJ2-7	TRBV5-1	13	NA	TGCGCCAGCAGCTTCGACAGATTCTACGAGCAGTACTTC	CASSFDRFYEQYF
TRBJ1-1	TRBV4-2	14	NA	TGTGCCAGCAGCTTTGATGGCCGGAACACTGAAGCTTTCTTT	CASSFDGRNTEAFF
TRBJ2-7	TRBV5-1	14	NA	TGCGCCAGCAGCTTCTCTAGCGCCCGCTACGAGCAGTACTTC	CASSFSSARYEQYF
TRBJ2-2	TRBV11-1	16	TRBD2	TGTGCCAGCAGCCGGACTAGCGGGTCAAACACCGGGGAGCTGTTTTTT	CASSRTSGSNTGELFF
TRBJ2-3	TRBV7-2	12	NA	TGTGCCAGCAGAGTAATCACAGATACGCAGTATTTT	CASRVITDTQYF